A single T cell receptor beta chain is shown here with its context. Trimming took off 3 bases at V and 3 bases at J, with 14 bases between the two ends. Germline V gives CDR1 KGHSH, CDR2 LQKENI. The CDR3 spans 16 residues. This sample was taken from a study of blood T cell repertoires in COVID-19. On the study more broadly: Collection of acute and convalescent COVID-19 samples took place in the United States, Italy and Spain. Nucleic acid was either cDNA or gDNA, and it came from T cells, B-cell-depleted T cells, or PBMCs.

Original processing notes: It was from reference gene primer amplification that nucleated cell counts were estimated. TCRdb keeps only in-frame clones here, not all; method: immunoSEQ multiplex PCR. The V and J calls and clone size are taken from that table; D and trimming were inferred from the DNA. The sample includes about 94,000 clones, approximately 86% of them seen just once. Sequenced input: peripheral blood. The rearrangement joins TRBV18 to TRBJ2-2; possibly TRBD2 for D (6 bases). This receptor was taken from a woman aged 55-75 years in a cohort sampled during active or convalescent COVID-19. CDR3 DNA sequence: TGTGCCAGCTCACCTCGCTCGGGGACTCACACCGGGGAGCTGTTTTTT. Protein product: CASSPRSGTHTGELFF. The entire variable domain, with the rest obtained from reference TRBV18 and TRBJ2-2, is as follows: NAGVMQNPRHLVRRRGQEARLRCSPMKGHSHVYWYRQLPEEGLKFMVYLQKENIIDESGMPKERFSAEFPKEGPSILRIQQVVRGDSAAYFCASSPRSGTHTGELFFGEGSRLTVL.